These 17 T cell receptor beta chains were sequenced from one sample in a study of T-cell reconstitution after alpha-beta-depleted transplantation in children (dated by TCRdb to 2015 to 2016). The label giving this sample's treatment or condition can be read as: allogeneic hematopoietic cell transplantation with graft depleted of TCRalphabeta T cells and CD19 B cells. Library preparation used PCR. The instrument given in TCRdb is Illumina HiSeq 2500. Molecular barcoding was employed in the preparation of TCR libraries, with unique molecular identifiers being used to normalize TCRbeta repertoire quantification. TCRdb reanalyzed the raw reads on its own, using fastp at Q25 for trimming and MiXCR for clone calling, and kept in-frame beta chains. CDR3 protein duplicates are merged, each entry listing the most common genes and DNA. Present in this sample are under 250,000 distinct CDR3 sequences, 6.6% of which were seen just once. The ten largest make up more than 5.5% of the sample.

The material was PBMCs, obtained before TCRalphabeta/CD19-depleted stem cell transplant. Receptors were obtained from a boy under 10 years old with acute lymphoblastic leukemia, due to receive a stem cell transplant.

This clonotype appeared a few times. The CDR3 here is CASSLSLSYIGQFF. CDR3 DNA: TGTGCCAGCAGCTTATCATTATCCTACATTGGGCAGTTCTTC. The J gene is TRBJ2-1, the V gene TRBV7-9; the D is unclear. Germline V gene data show CDR1 as SEHNR and CDR2 as FQNEAQ (reference sequence). V gave up 2 bases and J gave up 12 bases, with 17 bases separating them. The CDR3 is 14 amino acids.

This clonotype was recorded at least ten times. The chain couples TRBV12-3 or TRBV12-4 to TRBJ1-1; 8 bases match TRBD1. V trimming: 6 bases; J trimming: 1 base; junction bases outside the gene matches: 4. The CDR3 totals 14 residues. CDR3 nucleotide sequence: TGTGCCAGCAGGAACAGGGGGAGGAACACTGAAGCTTTCTTT. It translates to CASRNRGRNTEAFF.

This chain joins TRBV7-8 and TRBJ2-3; D may be TRBD1 (6 bases). The length of the CDR3 is 14 residues. In germline, CDR1 is SGHVS, CDR2 FQNEAQ. The V end lost 2 bases, the J end lost 8 bases, and 14 bases lay between the germline ends. CDR3 in amino acids: CASSLLQGSITQYF. CDR3 DNA: TGTGCCAGCAGCTTATTACAGGGATCAATTACGCAGTATTTT.

This clonotype was seen ten or more times. V and J are TRBV9 and TRBJ2-1; D gene unclear. V dropped 0 bases and J dropped 4 bases, with 5 bases sitting between them. The CDR3 is 13 amino acids. CDR1 SGDLS and CDR2 YYNGEE come from the germline V gene. CDR3 protein: CASSVDSYNEQFF. CDR3 nucleotides: TGTGCCAGCAGCGTAGACAGTTACAATGAGCAGTTCTTC.

The chain combines TRBV28 with TRBJ2-1; possible D gene TRBD2, 7 bases. The CDR3 is 15 amino acids. Trimming cost V 4 bases and J 0 bases, with 10 bases left between them. Germline CDR1 is MDHEN and CDR2 is SYDVKM. This chain's CDR3 is CASSSAGASYNEQFF. The CDR3 DNA reads as TGTGCCAGCAGTTCTGCGGGGGCCTCCTACAATGAGCAGTTCTTC.

This clonotype has a count of ten or more. The V gene is TRBV12-3 or TRBV12-4, the J gene TRBJ1-5, with D tentatively TRBD1 (5 bases). CDR3 length: 15 amino acids. Trimming removed 2 bases at V and 3 bases at J, with 11 bases between. This CDR3 reads CASSLKAGLNQPQHF. CDR3 DNA: TGTGCCAGCAGTTTAAAGGCAGGGCTCAATCAGCCCCAGCATTTT.

Many counts were recorded for this clonotype. This chain joins TRBV12-3 or TRBV12-4 and TRBJ2-5, with TRBD1 as a possible D gene (5 bases). This CDR3 spans 13 amino acids. V shed 5 bases and J shed 1 base, with 8 bases lying between them. The CDR3 region is CASSVQVQETQYF. CDR3 DNA sequence: TGTGCCAGCAGTGTACAGGTCCAAGAGACCCAGTACTTC.

In this sample, this clonotype turned up many times. This chain joins TRBV3-1 and TRBJ1-1, with no clear D. Between the trimmed V and J ends, which lost 6 bases and 7 bases, there was a span of 9 bases. The CDR3 consists of 11 residues. Germline V gene sequence: CDR1 LGHDT, CDR2 YNNKEL (reference sequence). The CDR3 sequence is CASRDASEAFF. CDR3 DNA: TGTGCCAGCAGAGATGCAAGTGAAGCTTTCTTT.

At least ten counts were recorded for this clonotype. The rearrangement uses TRBV6-2 or TRBV6-3 and TRBJ2-3; D gene uncertain. Trimming shortened V by 5 bases and J by 6 bases, and 12 bases separated the two germline ends. Germline loops: CDR1 MNHEY, CDR2 SVGEGT. CDR3 length equals 13 residues. The CDR3 bases are TGTGCCAGCAGTCCCTCCCTGGGGGATACGCAGTATTTT. Its translation: CASSPSLGDTQYF.

The rearrangement uses TRBV6-5 and TRBJ1-1; D is undetermined. Trimming took 2 bases from V and 1 from J, leaving 8 bases between them. The germline CDR1 and CDR2 sequences are MNHEY and SVGAGI. This CDR3 is 14 amino acids long. In nucleotides, the CDR3 is TGTGCCAGCAGTTACGGGGTAAAGAACACTGAAGCTTTCTTT. Its protein is CASSYGVKNTEAFF.

Note on this clonotype: A read error may be the cause here, since a much bigger clone is one base away. The rearrangement uses TRBV15 and TRBJ2-7; possible D gene TRBD2, 6 bases. This CDR3 has 14 amino acids. The V gene's germline CDR1 is LNHNV and CDR2 YYDKDF (reference sequence). The CDR3 reads CATRGTGTGYEEYF. In DNA form, the CDR3 reads TGTGCCACCAGAGGGACCGGGACTGGCTACGAGGAGTACTTC.

The chain links TRBV10-3 to TRBJ1-5; D possibly corresponds to TRBD1 (6 bases). Germline CDR1 and CDR2: ENHRY and SYGVKD. The V end was cut by 9 bases, the J end by 4 bases, with 10 bases between. The CDR3 length is 12 residues. CDR3 region: CAIQGKNQPQHF. In DNA, the CDR3 is TGTGCCATACAGGGTAAGAATCAGCCCCAGCATTTT.

On this clonotype itself: A much larger clone lies one base from this, so it may be a read error. This rearrangement joins TRBV4-2 to TRBJ2-1, with 8 positions matching TRBD1. The CDR3 contains 16 residues. V lost 5 bases and J lost 5; bases outside the gene matches: 11. Looked up from germline, CDR1 is LGHNA and CDR2 is YNFKEQ. CDR3 nucleotide sequence: TGTGCCAGCAGCTTCGGGCGGACAGGGTTTCACAATGAGCAGTTCTTC. Amino acids: CASSFGRTGFHNEQFF.

This chain uses TRBV5-1 with TRBJ2-1, with 7 bases identical to TRBD2. There are 16 residues in the CDR3. The germline gives CDR1 SGHRS, CDR2 YFSETQ. V lost 3 bases to trimming and J lost 7 bases; unmatched junction nucleotides: 13. CDR3 residues: CASSWTMGVAGNEQFF. CDR3 nucleotide sequence: TGCGCCAGCAGCTGGACCATGGGGGTAGCGGGTAATGAGCAGTTCTTC.

This chain connects TRBV6-1 to TRBJ2-3; D not certain. The CDR3 spans 15 residues. V lost 1 base and J lost 2, with 10 bases in between. Germline V gene data show CDR1 as MNHNS and CDR2 as SASEGT. The CDR3 nucleotides are TGTGCCAGCAGTGAAGACCCATTAGTCACAGATACGCAGTATTTT. This codes for CASSEDPLVTDTQYF.

Many counts were recorded for this clonotype. This chain links TRBV7-8 with TRBJ1-5; D ambiguous. The CDR3 is 14 residues long. V was shortened by 1 base and J by 5 bases, with 9 bases between the two germline ends. Germline V gives CDR1 SGHVS, CDR2 FQNEAQ. The CDR3 reads CASSLGPRDQPQHF. The CDR3, as DNA: TGTGCCAGCAGCTTAGGTCCCCGTGATCAGCCCCAGCATTTT.

This clonotype was seen repeatedly, ten times or more. V and J are TRBV29-1 and TRBJ2-7; D may match TRBD1 or TRBD2 (5 bases each). V dropped 1 base and J dropped 3 bases, with 22 bases sitting between them. Germline V lookup: CDR1 SQVTM, CDR2 ANQGSEA. CDR3 size: 17 residues. The CDR3 region is CSVEVGSPGTANYEQYF. The CDR3 coding sequence is TGCAGCGTTGAAGTAGGGTCCCCCGGGACGGCGAACTACGAGCAGTACTTC.